These 32 T cell receptor beta chains came from one sample sequenced in a study of blood T cell repertoires in COVID-19. The protocol was immunoSEQ multiplex PCR, while the TCRdb copy is restricted to in-frame clones and leaves out a portion. The sample shows 120,000 or so clones, roughly 85% of them seen only once. Sequencing input: peripheral blood. The receptors come from a woman aged 80 or over with acute or convalescent COVID-19.

This sequence joins TRBV10-2 and TRBJ1-5; 9 nucleotides match TRBD1. The CDR3 runs to 14 residues. CDR1 is WSHSY and CDR2 is SAAADI in the germline V gene. V lost 5 bases to trimming and J lost 4 bases; unmatched junction nucleotides: 3. The CDR3 DNA reads as TGCGCCAGCAGTACAGGGGGCGAAAATCAGCCCCAGCATTTT. Translating it yields CASSTGGENQPQHF.

The J gene is TRBJ1-2, the V gene TRBV3-1 (or the pseudogene TRBV3-2); D possibly corresponds to TRBD1 (6 bases). CDR3 size: 15 residues. Trimming pared 1 base from V and 4 bases from J, leaving 13 bases between. Per germline, CDR1 LGHDT and CDR2 YNNKEL (reference sequence). The CDR3 is CASSQGDRGTYGYTF. The CDR3, as DNA: TGTGCCAGCAGCCAAGGTGATAGGGGGACCTATGGCTACACCTTC.

The rearrangement joins TRBV2 to TRBJ1-1; a possible D gene is TRBD1 (6 bases). Trimming took off 7 bases at V and 7 bases at J, with 16 bases between the two ends. The V gene's germline CDR1 is SNHLY and CDR2 FYNNEI. The CDR3 has 13 residues. CDR3 residues: CASINRELGEAFF. CDR3 bases: TGTGCCAGCATCAACAGGGAACTGGGTGAAGCTTTCTTT. Variable domain in full (rest from reference TRBV2 and TRBJ1-1): EPEVTQTPSHQVTQMGQEVILRCVPISNHLYFYWYRQILGQKVEFLVSFYNNEISEKSEIFDDQFSVERPDGSNFTLKIRSTKLEDSAMYFCASINRELGEAFFGQGTRLTVV.

This clone was seen a handful of times. The rearrangement uses TRBV11-2 and TRBJ2-7; TRBD1 aligns across 8 bases. Trimming cost V 9 bases and J 2 bases; bases outside gene matches: 9. The CDR3 consists of 14 residues. Germline CDR1 and CDR2: SGHAT and FQNNGV. This CDR3 is CASKTDREAYEQYF. The CDR3 DNA reads TGTGCCAGTAAGACGGACAGGGAAGCCTACGAGCAGTACTTC.

V and J are TRBV2 and TRBJ1-6, with TRBD1 matching over 8 bases. Germline V gene sequence: CDR1 SNHLY, CDR2 FYNNEI. V dropped 3 bases and J dropped 10; count of bases not matched to a gene: 2. There are 13 residues in the CDR3. Here the CDR3 DNA reads TGTGCCAGCAGTGACAGGGGGCTATCACCCCTCCACTTT. Translation: CASSDRGLSPLHF.

The rearrangement links TRBV5-1 to TRBJ1-1; 8 bases map to TRBD1. Trimming at V came to 8 bases and at J to 8 bases, leaving 8 bases not matched to a gene. The CDR3 spans 12 residues. Germline CDR1 SGHRS, CDR2 YFSETQ. CDR3 loop: CASGQGIPEAFF. CDR3 bases: TGCGCCAGTGGACAGGGAATACCCGAAGCTTTCTTT.

The chain couples TRBV3-1 (or the pseudogene TRBV3-2) to TRBJ2-6; the D is unclear. Germline V lookup: CDR1 LGHDT, CDR2 YNNKEL (reference sequence). The CDR3 consists of 17 residues. V lost 1 base to trimming and J lost 0 bases, with 10 bases between them. Written as DNA, the CDR3 is TGTGCCAGCAGCCAAGTCCTGAAGAGCTCTGGGGCCAACGTCCTGACTTTC. Amino acid sequence: CASSQVLKSSGANVLTF.

Only a few counts were recorded for this clone. The gene calls are TRBV7-2 and TRBJ1-2, with no clear D. The CDR3 covers 12 residues. Germline-derived CDR1 and CDR2 are SGHTA and FQGNSA. V dropped 6 bases and J dropped 3 bases, with 8 bases sitting between them. As DNA, the CDR3 is TGTGCCAGCAGTGTCGTCCACTATGGCTACACCTTC. Translating it yields CASSVVHYGYTF.

The chain employs TRBV3-1 (or the pseudogene TRBV3-2) and TRBJ1-2; a weak D match, TRBD1 (6 bases). Germline V gene data show CDR1 as LGHDT and CDR2 as YNNKEL (reference sequence). The V gene lost 5 bases and the J gene lost 2 bases, with 15 bases spanning the gap. This CDR3 has 15 amino acids. The CDR3 region has the DNA TGTGCCAGCAGCACGGACAGCAGACCCAACTATGGCTACACCTTC. Translation: CASSTDSRPNYGYTF.

V gene TRBV2 combines with J gene TRBJ1-4; TRBD1 agrees at 7 bases. The CDR3 extends over 14 amino acids. In germline, CDR1 is SNHLY, CDR2 FYNNEI. The V segment lost 7 bases and the J segment 7 bases; nucleotides outside the gene matches: 9. The CDR3 region is CASTRAGGGEKLFF. The CDR3 bases are TGTGCCAGCACCAGGGCAGGGGGTGGTGAAAAACTGTTTTTT.

This sequence joins TRBV25-1 and TRBJ2-3, with D unresolved. Germline V gene lookup returns CDR1 MGHDK and CDR2 SYGVNS. The germline V and J ends were trimmed by 3 bases and 4 bases, with 8 bases remaining between them. This CDR3 contains 13 residues. Written as DNA, the CDR3 is TGTGCCAGCAGTGACTCCTTCGCAGATACGCAGTATTTT. Protein sequence: CASSDSFADTQYF.

This chain uses TRBV10-1 with TRBJ1-3; TRBD1 is a possible D gene (6 bases). The CDR3 runs 15 residues. V was clipped by 7 bases and J by 0 bases, with 13 bases between them. Germline CDR1 and CDR2: WNHNN and SYGVQD (reference sequence). For the CDR3, the DNA is TGCGCCAGCACTAGAACAGGGAACTCTGGAAACACCATATATTTT. The encoded protein is CASTRTGNSGNTIYF.

The genes are TRBV3-1 (or the pseudogene TRBV3-2) and TRBJ2-1; 11 bases align to TRBD2. Trimming at V came to 3 bases and at J to 2 bases, leaving 9 bases not matched to a gene. Germline-derived CDR1 and CDR2 are LGHDT and YNNKEL (reference sequence). The length of the CDR3 is 18 residues. Here the CDR3 reads CASSHAVTSGGAYNEQFF. The CDR3 DNA is TGTGCCAGCAGCCACGCCGTTACTAGCGGGGGCGCCTACAATGAGCAGTTCTTC.

Only a few counts were recorded for this clone. The chain uses TRBV5-1 and TRBJ2-5; D perhaps matches TRBD2 (8 bases). Trimming stripped 4 bases from V and 4 bases from J, with 17 bases between. There are 15 residues in the CDR3. Germline values: CDR1 SGHRS, CDR2 YFSETQ. This chain's CDR3 is CASSVPGRGRETQYF. Here the CDR3 DNA reads TGCGCCAGCAGCGTGCCCGGGAGGGGGCGAGAGACCCAGTACTTC.

V gene TRBV6-1 combines with J gene TRBJ2-1; D might be TRBD2 (6 bases). The CDR3 has 13 residues. The germline gives CDR1 MNHNS, CDR2 SASEGT. V dropped 8 bases and J dropped 7 bases, with 15 bases sitting between them. Here the CDR3 DNA reads TGTGCCAGCTCCCCCGGGAGCGGTAATGAGCAGTTCTTC. Protein sequence: CASSPGSGNEQFF.

The V gene is TRBV5-4, the J gene TRBJ2-5; D possibly corresponds to TRBD1 (5 bases). Germline loops: CDR1 SGHNT, CDR2 YYREEE (reference sequence). The CDR3 length is 15 residues. V lost 6 bases and J lost 3, with 18 bases in between. CDR3 coding DNA: TGTGCCAGCACCAGTCCTCAGGGTGGGAAAGAGACCCAGTACTTC. It encodes CASTSPQGGKETQYF.

The rearrangement joins TRBV5-8 to TRBJ1-1, with 9 bases aligning to TRBD1. The germline V gene has CDR1 SGHTS and CDR2 YDEGEE. V lost 4 bases, J lost 1 base, and 8 bases stayed unmatched. The CDR3 length is 16 residues. The CDR3: CASSAGTGFGNTEAFF. The CDR3 DNA is TGTGCCAGCAGCGCGGGGACAGGGTTTGGGAACACTGAAGCTTTCTTT.

The table lists this clone with a few counts. The chain has TRBV5-1 and TRBJ2-3, with 7 bases identical to TRBD1. The CDR3 is 13 amino acids. Germline assignment: CDR1 SGHRS and CDR2 YFSETQ. After removal of 6 bases from V and 2 bases from J, the junction contained 3 bases not matched to a gene. The CDR3 here is CASKKGATDTQYF. The DNA for the CDR3 is TGCGCCAGCAAAAAGGGGGCCACAGATACGCAGTATTTT.

The rearrangement uses TRBV5-1 and TRBJ1-2; 8 bases align to TRBD1. Trimming cost V 4 bases and J 8 bases; bases outside gene matches: 7. This CDR3 has 13 amino acids. CDR1 and CDR2 (germline): SGHRS, YFSETQ. Here the CDR3 reads CASSRGQGWGYTF. In DNA, the CDR3 is TGCGCCAGCAGCCGAGGACAGGGATGGGGCTACACCTTC.

V is TRBV27 and J is TRBJ1-6, with D tentatively TRBD1 (5 bases). The CDR3 loop spans 17 amino acids. Germline V CDR1 and CDR2: MNHEY, SMNVEV (reference sequence). Trimming took 1 base from V and 7 from J, leaving 17 bases between them. The DNA of the CDR3 is TGTGCCAGCAGTTTATTCAGTTCACCTCGGGGGAATTCACCCCTCCACTTT. It encodes CASSLFSSPRGNSPLHF.

The gene calls are TRBV28 and TRBJ2-1; 7 bases line up with TRBD2. The CDR3 loop spans 17 amino acids. Germline values: CDR1 MDHEN, CDR2 SYDVKM. Trimming cost V 4 bases and J 4 bases; bases outside gene matches: 13. CDR3 sequence: CASSSNPSSGKYNEQFF. CDR3 DNA sequence: TGTGCCAGCAGTTCGAATCCATCTAGCGGAAAGTACAATGAGCAGTTCTTC.

The chain is built from TRBV9 and TRBJ1-5; D gene ambiguous. This CDR3 region has 15 residues. The V gene's germline CDR1 is SGDLS and CDR2 YYNGEE. Trimming stripped 0 bases from V and 6 bases from J, with 13 bases between. The CDR3 loop reads CASSVAGDALQPQHF. CDR3 in DNA: TGTGCCAGCAGCGTAGCGGGAGACGCCCTTCAGCCCCAGCATTTT.

J is TRBJ1-3 and V is TRBV6-5, with D perhaps TRBD1 (5 bases). Germline V gene data show CDR1 as MNHEY and CDR2 as SVGAGI. V dropped 7 bases and J dropped 3 bases, with 16 bases sitting between them. CDR3 length: 15 amino acids. The CDR3 loop is CASKRDPTVGNTIYF. CDR3 DNA: TGTGCCAGCAAGCGGGACCCTACGGTTGGAAACACCATATATTTT.

The chain uses TRBV9 and TRBJ1-6; TRBD1 matches 11 bases. The CDR3 spans 13 residues. CDR1 is SGDLS and CDR2 is YYNGEE in the germline V gene. V lost 8 bases and J lost 6; bases outside the gene matches: 1. CDR3 sequence (DNA): TGTGCCAGTGGGACAGGGGGTAATTCACCCCTCCACTTT. Its translation is CASGTGGNSPLHF.

The chain joins TRBV11-2 to TRBJ1-1; D not resolved. V was pared by 0 bases and J by 1 base, with 6 bases between. The germline CDR1 and CDR2 sequences are SGHAT and FQNNGV. This CDR3 contains 14 residues. The CDR3 DNA reads as TGTGCCAGCAGCTTAGACGGCGGGAACACTGAAGCTTTCTTT. Translating gives CASSLDGGNTEAFF. The whole variable domain, filled in from reference TRBV11-2 and TRBJ1-1, reads EAGVAQSPRYKIIEKRQSVAFWCNPISGHATLYWYQQILGQGPKLLIQFQNNGVVDDSQLPKDRFSAERLKGVDSTLKIQPAKLEDSAVYLCASSLDGGNTEAFFGQGTRLTVV.

The chain uses TRBV7-6 and TRBJ2-7; maybe TRBD1 (6 bases). The V and J ends lost 8 bases and 2 bases respectively, with 16 bases between them. CDR1 is SGHVS, CDR2 FNYEAQ, per germline. CDR3 length: 14 residues. The CDR3 nucleotides read TGTGCCAGCGGACGGGACACTGGGGCCTACGAGCAGTACTTC. Its translation is CASGRDTGAYEQYF. The variable domain in full, completed from reference TRBV7-6 and TRBJ2-7, reads GAGVSQSPRYKVTKRGQDVALRCDPISGHVSLYWYRQALGQGPEFLTYFNYEAQQDKSGLPNDRFSAERPEGSISTLTIQRTEQRDSAMYRCASGRDTGAYEQYFGPGTRLTVT.

This chain links TRBV10-1 with TRBJ2-3; D is perhaps TRBD2 (7 bases). Looked up from germline, CDR1 is WNHNN and CDR2 is SYGVQD (reference sequence). CDR3 size: 14 residues. The V end lost 3 bases, the J end lost 10 bases, and 17 bases lay between the germline ends. CDR3 sequence reads: CASSEGGDRTAQYF. The CDR3 coding sequence is TGCGCCAGCAGTGAAGGGGGGGATAGGACGGCGCAGTATTTT.

This clone was picked up a small number of times. The chain uses TRBV7-2 and TRBJ1-3, with TRBD1 as a possible D gene (5 bases). The CDR3 length is 17 residues. V dropped 4 bases and J dropped 0 bases, with 16 bases sitting between them. The germline gives CDR1 SGHTA, CDR2 FQGNSA. The CDR3 DNA reads as TGTGCCAGCAGCTCGGGACTCGGGACGGACTCTGGAAACACCATATATTTT. It is translated as CASSSGLGTDSGNTIYF.

The V and J genes are TRBV7-8 and TRBJ1-1; 7 bases align to TRBD1. This CDR3 has 13 amino acids. Trimming at V came to 5 bases and at J to 7 bases, leaving 7 bases not matched to a gene. CDR1 is SGHVS and CDR2 is FQNEAQ in the germline V gene. The CDR3 nucleotides read TGTGCCAGCAGCCATCGGACAGGTCATGAAGCTTTCTTT. Protein product: CASSHRTGHEAFF.

The rearrangement uses TRBV28 and TRBJ1-1; D is ambiguous. This CDR3 is 12 amino acids long. Germline V lookup: CDR1 MDHEN, CDR2 SYDVKM. Trimming shortened V by 6 bases and J by 1 base, and 6 bases separated the two germline ends. As DNA, the CDR3 is TGTGCCAGCAGCGAGGGGAACACTGAAGCTTTCTTT. This encodes CASSEGNTEAFF.

Notes on this clone: At one of its ends the junction is not consistent with the germline gene, which may arise from a read error. The rearrangement joins TRBV12-3 or TRBV12-4 to TRBJ1-1, with D unresolved. The CDR3 runs 11 residues. In DNA, the CDR3 is TGTGCCAGCAGTTTAGACACGGAAGCTTTCTTT. This codes for CASSLDTEAFF.

The V gene is TRBV3-1 (or the pseudogene TRBV3-2), the J gene TRBJ2-5; TRBD2 aligns across 8 bases. V dropped 4 bases and J dropped 4; count of bases not matched to a gene: 14. The CDR3 spans 17 residues. The germline gives CDR1 LGHDT, CDR2 YNNKEL (reference sequence). The CDR3 bases are TGTGCCAGCAGCCCCCTCCAGGCGGCGGGGGGCAGAGAGACCCAGTACTTC. This sequence encodes CASSPLQAAGGRETQYF.